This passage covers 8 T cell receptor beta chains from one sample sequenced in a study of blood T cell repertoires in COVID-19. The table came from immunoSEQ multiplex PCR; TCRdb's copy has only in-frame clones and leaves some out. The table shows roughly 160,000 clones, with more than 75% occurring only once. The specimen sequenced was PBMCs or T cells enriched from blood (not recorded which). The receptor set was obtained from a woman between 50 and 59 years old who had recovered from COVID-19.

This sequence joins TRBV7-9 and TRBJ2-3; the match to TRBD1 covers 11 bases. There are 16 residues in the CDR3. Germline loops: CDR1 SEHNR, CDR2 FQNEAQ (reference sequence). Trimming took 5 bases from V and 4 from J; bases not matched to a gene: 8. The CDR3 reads CASSPWGQGVPDTQYF. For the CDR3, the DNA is TGTGCCAGCAGCCCTTGGGGACAGGGGGTCCCAGATACGCAGTATTTT.

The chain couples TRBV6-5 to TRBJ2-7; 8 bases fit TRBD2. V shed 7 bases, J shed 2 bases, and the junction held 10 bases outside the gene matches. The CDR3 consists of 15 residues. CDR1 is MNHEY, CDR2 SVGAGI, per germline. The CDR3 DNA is TGTGCCAGCACCCTCGGGGGAGCGGGGGCCTACGAGCAGTACTTC. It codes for CASTLGGAGAYEQYF.

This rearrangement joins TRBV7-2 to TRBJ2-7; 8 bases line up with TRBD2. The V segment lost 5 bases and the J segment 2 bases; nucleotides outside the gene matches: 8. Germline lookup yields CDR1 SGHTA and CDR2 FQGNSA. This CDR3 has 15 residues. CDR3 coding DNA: TGTGCCAGCAGCCCGATCACTAGCGGCGCCTACGAGCAGTACTTC. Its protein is CASSPITSGAYEQYF.

Here the CDR3 DNA reads TGTGCCAGTACCGACGGTGCGGCTGGAAACACCATATATTTT. Protein sequence: CASTDGAAGNTIYF. The chain joins TRBV19 to TRBJ1-3, with D unresolved. Trimming shortened V by 7 bases and J by 2 bases, and 12 bases separated the two germline ends. The CDR3 extends over 14 amino acids. Germline values: CDR1 LNHDA, CDR2 SQIVND (reference sequence).

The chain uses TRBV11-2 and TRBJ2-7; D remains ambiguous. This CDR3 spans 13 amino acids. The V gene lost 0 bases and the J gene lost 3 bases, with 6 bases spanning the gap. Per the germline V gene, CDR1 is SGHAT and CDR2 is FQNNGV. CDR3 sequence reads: CASSLDRSYEQYF. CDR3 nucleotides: TGTGCCAGCAGCTTAGATCGGAGCTACGAGCAGTACTTC.

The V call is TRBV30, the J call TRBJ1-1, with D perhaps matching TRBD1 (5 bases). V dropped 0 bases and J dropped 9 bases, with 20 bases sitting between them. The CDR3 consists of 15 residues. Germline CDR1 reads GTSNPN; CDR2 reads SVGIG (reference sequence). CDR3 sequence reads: CAWSVSRRPRGKAFF. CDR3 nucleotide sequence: TGTGCCTGGAGTGTTTCCCGAAGACCTAGGGGAAAAGCTTTCTTT.

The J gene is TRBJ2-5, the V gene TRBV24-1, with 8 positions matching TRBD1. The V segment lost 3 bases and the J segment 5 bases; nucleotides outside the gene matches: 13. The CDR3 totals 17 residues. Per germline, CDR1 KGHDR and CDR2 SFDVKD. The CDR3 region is CATSDTTGTGSGETQYF. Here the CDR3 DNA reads TGTGCCACCAGTGATACCACCGGGACAGGTTCGGGCGAGACCCAGTACTTC.

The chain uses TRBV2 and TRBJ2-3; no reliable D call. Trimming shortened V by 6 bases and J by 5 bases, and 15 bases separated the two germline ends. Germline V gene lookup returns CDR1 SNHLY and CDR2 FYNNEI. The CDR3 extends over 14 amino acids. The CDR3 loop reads CASRHLSFEDTQYF. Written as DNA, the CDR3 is TGTGCCAGCAGGCATCTATCCTTCGAAGATACGCAGTATTTT.